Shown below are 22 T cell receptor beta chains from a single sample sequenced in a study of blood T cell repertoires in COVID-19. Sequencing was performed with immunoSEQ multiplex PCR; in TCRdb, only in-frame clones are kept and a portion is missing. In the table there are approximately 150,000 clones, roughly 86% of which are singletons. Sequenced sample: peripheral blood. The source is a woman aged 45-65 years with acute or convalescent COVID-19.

The CDR3 coding sequence is TGTGCCAGTAGTCCTGGGACACTGGGGACCTATGGCTACACCTTC. It is translated as CASSPGTLGTYGYTF. This chain joins TRBV19 and TRBJ1-2, with a possible D match to TRBD1 (6 bases). The germline V and J ends were trimmed by 5 bases and 4 bases, with 17 bases remaining between them. The CDR3 is made up of 15 amino acids. Germline loops: CDR1 LNHDA, CDR2 SQIVND (reference sequence).

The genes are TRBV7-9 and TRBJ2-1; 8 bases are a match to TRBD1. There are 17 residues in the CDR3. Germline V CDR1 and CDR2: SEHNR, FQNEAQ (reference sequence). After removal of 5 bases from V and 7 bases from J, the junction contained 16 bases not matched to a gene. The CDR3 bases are TGTGCCAGCAGCCCGAGGTTTCTGGGGACAGGTAAAAATGAGCAGTTCTTC. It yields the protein CASSPRFLGTGKNEQFF.

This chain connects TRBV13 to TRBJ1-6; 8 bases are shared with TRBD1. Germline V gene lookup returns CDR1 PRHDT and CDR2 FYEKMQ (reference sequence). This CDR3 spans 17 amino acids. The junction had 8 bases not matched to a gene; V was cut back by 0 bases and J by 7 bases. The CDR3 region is CASSLGQGARENSPLHF. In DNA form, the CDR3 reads TGTGCCAGCAGCTTAGGTCAGGGGGCGAGGGAAAATTCACCCCTCCACTTT. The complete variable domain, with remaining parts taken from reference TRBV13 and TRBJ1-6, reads AAGVIQSPRHLIKEKRETATLKCYPIPRHDTVYWYQQGPGQDPQFLISFYEKMQSDKGSIPDRFSAQQFSDYHSELNMSSLELGDSALYFCASSLGQGARENSPLHFGNGTRLTVT.

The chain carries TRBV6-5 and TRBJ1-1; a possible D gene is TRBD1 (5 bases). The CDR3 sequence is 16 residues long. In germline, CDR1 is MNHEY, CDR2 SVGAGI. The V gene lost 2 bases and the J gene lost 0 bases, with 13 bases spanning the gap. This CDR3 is CASSYIQGLMNTEAFF. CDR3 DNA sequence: TGTGCCAGCAGTTACATTCAGGGACTGATGAACACTGAAGCTTTCTTT.

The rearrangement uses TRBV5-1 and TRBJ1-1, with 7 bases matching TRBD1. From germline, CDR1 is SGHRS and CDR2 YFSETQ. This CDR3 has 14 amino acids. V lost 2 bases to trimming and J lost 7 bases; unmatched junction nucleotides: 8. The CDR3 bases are TGCGCCAGCAGCTTCCCTACAGGGGCGGGTGAAGCTTTCTTT. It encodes CASSFPTGAGEAFF.

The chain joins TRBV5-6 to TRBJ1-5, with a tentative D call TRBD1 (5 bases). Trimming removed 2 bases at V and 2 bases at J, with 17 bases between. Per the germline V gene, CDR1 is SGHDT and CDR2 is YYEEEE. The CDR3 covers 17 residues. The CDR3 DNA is TGTGCCAGCAGCTTTTATGGCGGGGCAGAGGGCAATCAGCCCCAGCATTTT. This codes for CASSFYGGAEGNQPQHF.

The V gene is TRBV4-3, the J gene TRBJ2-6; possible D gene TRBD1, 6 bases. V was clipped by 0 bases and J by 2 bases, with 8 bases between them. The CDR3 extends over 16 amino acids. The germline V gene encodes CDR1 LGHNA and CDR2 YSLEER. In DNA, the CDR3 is TGCGCCAGCAGCCAAGAGGCAGGGGCTGGGGCCAACGTCCTGACTTTC. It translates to CASSQEAGAGANVLTF.

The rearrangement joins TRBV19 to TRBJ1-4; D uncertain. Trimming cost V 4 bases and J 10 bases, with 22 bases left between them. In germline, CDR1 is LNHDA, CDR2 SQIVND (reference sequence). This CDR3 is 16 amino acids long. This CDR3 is CASSRPSELGVAKLFF. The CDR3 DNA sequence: TGTGCCAGTAGTAGACCTTCAGAGCTCGGGGTTGCAAAACTGTTTTTT. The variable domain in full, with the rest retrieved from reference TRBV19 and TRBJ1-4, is DGGITQSPKYLFRKEGQNVTLSCEQNLNHDAMYWYRQDPGQGLRLIYYSQIVNDFQKGDIAEGYSVSREKKESFPLTVTSAQKNPTAFYLCASSRPSELGVAKLFFGSGTQLSVL.

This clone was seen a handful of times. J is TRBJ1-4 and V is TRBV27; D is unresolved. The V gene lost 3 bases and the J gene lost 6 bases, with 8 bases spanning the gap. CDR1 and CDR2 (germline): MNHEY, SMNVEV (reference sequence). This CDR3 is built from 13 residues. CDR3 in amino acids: CASSFRVYEKLFF. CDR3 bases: TGTGCCAGCAGTTTTCGGGTTTATGAAAAACTGTTTTTT. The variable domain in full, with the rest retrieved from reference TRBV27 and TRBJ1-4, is EAQVTQNPRYLITVTGKKLTVTCSQNMNHEYMSWYRQDPGLGLRQIYYSMNVEVTDKGDVPEGYKVSRKEKRNFPLILESPSPNQTSLYFCASSFRVYEKLFFGSGTQLSVL.

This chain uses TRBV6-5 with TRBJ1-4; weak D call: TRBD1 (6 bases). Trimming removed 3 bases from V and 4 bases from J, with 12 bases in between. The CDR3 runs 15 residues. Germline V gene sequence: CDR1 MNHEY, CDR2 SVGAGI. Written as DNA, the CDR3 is TGTGCCAGCAGTTATTCGACAGGAATTAATGAAAAACTGTTTTTT. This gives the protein CASSYSTGINEKLFF.

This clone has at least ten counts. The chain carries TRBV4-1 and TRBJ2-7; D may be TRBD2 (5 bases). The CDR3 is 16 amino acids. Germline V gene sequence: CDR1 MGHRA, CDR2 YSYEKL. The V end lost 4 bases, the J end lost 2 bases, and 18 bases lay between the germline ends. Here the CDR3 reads CASSPLNEGRPYEQYF. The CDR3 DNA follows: TGCGCCAGCAGCCCCCTTAATGAGGGCAGGCCCTACGAGCAGTACTTC.

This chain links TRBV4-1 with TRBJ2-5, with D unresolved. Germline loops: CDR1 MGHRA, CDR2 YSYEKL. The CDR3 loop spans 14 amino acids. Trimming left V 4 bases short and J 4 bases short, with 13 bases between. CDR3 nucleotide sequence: TGCGCCAGCAGCCGAACGGAGCAGAGAGAGACCCAGTACTTC. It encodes CASSRTEQRETQYF.

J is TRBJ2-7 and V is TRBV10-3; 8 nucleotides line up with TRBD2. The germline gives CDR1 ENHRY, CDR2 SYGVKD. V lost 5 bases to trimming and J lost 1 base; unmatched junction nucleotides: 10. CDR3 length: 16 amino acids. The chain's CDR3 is CAISPLRVAGSYEQYF. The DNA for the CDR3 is TGTGCCATCAGTCCCTTACGGGTAGCGGGATCCTACGAGCAGTACTTC.

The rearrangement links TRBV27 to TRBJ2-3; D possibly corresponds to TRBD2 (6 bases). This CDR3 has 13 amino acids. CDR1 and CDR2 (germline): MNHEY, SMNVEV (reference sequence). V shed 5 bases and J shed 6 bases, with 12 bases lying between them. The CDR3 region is CASSRSGGDTQYF. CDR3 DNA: TGTGCCAGCAGTCGTAGTGGAGGGGATACGCAGTATTTT.

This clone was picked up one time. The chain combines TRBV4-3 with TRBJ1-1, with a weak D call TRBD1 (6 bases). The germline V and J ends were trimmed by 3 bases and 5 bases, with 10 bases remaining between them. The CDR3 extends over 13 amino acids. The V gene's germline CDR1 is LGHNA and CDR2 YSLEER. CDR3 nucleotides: TGCGCCAGCAGCCAGGACAGACGAACTGAAGCTTTCTTT. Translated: CASSQDRRTEAFF.

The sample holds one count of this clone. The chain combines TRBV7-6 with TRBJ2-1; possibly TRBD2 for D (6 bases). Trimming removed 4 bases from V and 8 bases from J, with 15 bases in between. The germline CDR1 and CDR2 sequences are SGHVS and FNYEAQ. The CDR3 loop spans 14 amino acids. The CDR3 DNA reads TGTGCCAGCAGCTCCAGGGACTCATTCGATGAGCAGTTCTTC. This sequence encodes CASSSRDSFDEQFF.

CDR3 DNA: TGTGCCAGCAGTTCCCCGGGGACAGGGCGTCCTGGGGCCAACGTCCTGACTTTC. It is translated as CASSSPGTGRPGANVLTF. V usage is TRBV27 and J usage is TRBJ2-6; TRBD1 matches at 9 bases. The CDR3 is 18 residues long. V lost 4 bases, J lost 2 bases, and 9 bases stayed unmatched. Looked up from germline, CDR1 is MNHEY and CDR2 is SMNVEV (reference sequence). Complete variable domain (other parts from reference TRBV27 and TRBJ2-6): EAQVTQNPRYLITVTGKKLTVTCSQNMNHEYMSWYRQDPGLGLRQIYYSMNVEVTDKGDVPEGYKVSRKEKRNFPLILESPSPNQTSLYFCASSSPGTGRPGANVLTFGAGSRLTVL.

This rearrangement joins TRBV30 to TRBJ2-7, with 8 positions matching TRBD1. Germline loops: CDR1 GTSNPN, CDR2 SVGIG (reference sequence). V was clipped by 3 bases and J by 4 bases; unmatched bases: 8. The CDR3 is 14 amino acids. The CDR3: CAWSAGTGVYEQYF. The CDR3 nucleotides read TGTGCCTGGAGCGCGGGGACAGGCGTGTACGAGCAGTACTTC. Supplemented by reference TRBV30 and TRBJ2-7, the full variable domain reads SQTIHQWPATLVQPVGSPLSLECTVEGTSNPNLYWYRQAAGRGLQLLFYSVGIGQISSEVPQNLSASRPQDRQFILSSKKLLLSDSGFYLCAWSAGTGVYEQYFGPGTRLTVT.

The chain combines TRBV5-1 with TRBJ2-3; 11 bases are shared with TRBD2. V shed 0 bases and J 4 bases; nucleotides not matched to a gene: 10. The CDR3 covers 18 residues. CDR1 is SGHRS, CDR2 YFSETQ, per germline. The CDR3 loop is CASSLGDPSGGRADTQYF. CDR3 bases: TGCGCCAGCAGCTTGGGGGACCCTAGCGGGGGGAGAGCAGATACGCAGTATTTT.

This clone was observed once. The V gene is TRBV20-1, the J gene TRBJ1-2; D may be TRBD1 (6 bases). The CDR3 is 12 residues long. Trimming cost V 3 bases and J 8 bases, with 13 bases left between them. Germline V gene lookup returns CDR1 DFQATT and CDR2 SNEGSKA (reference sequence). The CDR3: CSASLGGAGYTF. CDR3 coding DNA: TGCAGTGCTAGTCTAGGGGGGGCAGGCTACACCTTC.

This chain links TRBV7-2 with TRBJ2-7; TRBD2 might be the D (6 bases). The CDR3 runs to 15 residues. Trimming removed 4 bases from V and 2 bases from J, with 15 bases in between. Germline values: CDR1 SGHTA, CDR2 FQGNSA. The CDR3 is CASSSGSGVAYEQYF. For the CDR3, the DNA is TGTGCCAGCAGCTCTGGGTCGGGGGTAGCCTACGAGCAGTACTTC. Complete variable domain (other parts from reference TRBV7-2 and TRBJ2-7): GAGVSQSPSNKVTEKGKDVELRCDPISGHTALYWYRQSLGQGLEFLIYFQGNSAPDKSGLPSDRFSAERTGGSVSTLTIQRTQQEDSAVYLCASSSGSGVAYEQYFGPGTRLTVT.

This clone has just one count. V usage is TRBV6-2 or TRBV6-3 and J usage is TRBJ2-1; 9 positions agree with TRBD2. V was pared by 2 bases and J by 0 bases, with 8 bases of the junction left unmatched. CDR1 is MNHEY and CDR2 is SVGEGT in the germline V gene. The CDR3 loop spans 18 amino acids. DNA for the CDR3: TGTGCCAGCAGTTACGGAGCGGGAGGCCATGTCTCCTACAATGAGCAGTTCTTC. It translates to CASSYGAGGHVSYNEQFF.